The clone carrying this TCR beta chain was observed a few times. The sample comes from a study of identical twins. Germline V gene data show CDR1 as SNHLY and CDR2 as FYNNEI. The CDR3 contains 13 residues. V lost 4 bases to trimming and J lost 5 bases, with 11 bases between them. TCRdb analysed the 5' RACE reads with MiXCR anew, one entry per CDR3 protein. The table includes 430,000 or so distinct CDR3 sequences, 24% detected once. Another study also made use of these data, one on T cells expressing NK-cell markers. In that study: With respect to HCMV, seven of the eight sequenced donors were seropositive, and one was seronegative. The dominant NKG2C+ clonotypes represented about 1.0-7.5% of CD8+ T cells in five or six donors.

The source material was CD4+ T cells sorted from blood. The sequence was collected from a woman between 18 and 29 years old in good health. V usage is TRBV2 and J usage is TRBJ2-5; no clear D. The CDR3 spells CASSGVDGETQYF. The DNA of the CDR3 is TGTGCCAGCAGTGGGGTTGACGGGGAGACCCAGTACTTC.